These 18 T cell receptor beta chains were all obtained from the same sample, sequenced in a study of CD8+ T cells in alopecia areata. Treatment meaning: oral pan-JAK inhibitor, 5-10 mg twice daily. Reverse transcribed after extraction, RNA yielded cDNA as the sequencing template. Produced via immunoSEQ multiplex PCR; TCRdb's table is partial and in-frame only. The sample has some 120,000 clones; around 53% are singletons. The source material was CD8+ T cells sorted from blood, sampled at week 24, from a patient treated with tofacitinib. The receptors here all came from a human donor with alopecia areata.

This clone was counted only a few times. J is TRBJ2-7 and V is TRBV27, with TRBD1 matching over 9 bases. With V trimmed by 6 bases and J by 1 base, 4 bases remained unmatched. Germline loops: CDR1 MNHEY, CDR2 SMNVEV (reference sequence). The CDR3 is 14 residues long. CDR3 coding DNA: TGTGCCAGCAGCGCCGGGACAGGGTCCTACGAGCAGTACTTC. Residues: CASSAGTGSYEQYF.

J is TRBJ2-7 and V is TRBV6-5; no reliable D call. Germline CDR1 is MNHEY and CDR2 is SVGAGI. Trimming stripped 0 bases from V and 0 bases from J, with 9 bases between. This CDR3 spans 15 amino acids. In DNA, the CDR3 is TGTGCCAGCAGTTACTCGAAGGGAATCTCCTACGAGCAGTACTTC. This translates into CASSYSKGISYEQYF.

This clone showed up just a few times. The chain carries TRBV4-1 and TRBJ1-2; D is perhaps TRBD1 (5 bases). The CDR3 consists of 15 residues. From germline, CDR1 is MGHRA and CDR2 YSYEKL. The V end was cut by 4 bases, the J end by 7 bases, with 19 bases between. CDR3 bases: TGCGCCAGCAGCCCTCGACAGTTCGATGGGATTGGCTACACCTTC. The encoded protein is CASSPRQFDGIGYTF.

This clone qualifies as medium-sized. The V and J genes are TRBV6-4 and TRBJ2-1, with D perhaps matching TRBD1 (5 bases). V was pared by 0 bases and J by 5 bases, with 5 bases between. The length of the CDR3 is 13 residues. Germline V gives CDR1 MRHNA, CDR2 SNTAGT. The CDR3 sequence is CASSDSDNNEQFF. CDR3 nucleotide sequence: TGTGCCAGCAGTGACTCGGACAACAATGAGCAGTTCTTC.

As for this clone: An end of the junction differs from the germline gene, which may be a read error. The chain's CDR3 is CASSLGQGKIF. The DNA of the CDR3 is TGTGCCAGCAGCTTGGGGCAGGGGAAGATCTTC. This chain links TRBV5-4 with TRBJ2-1; D might be TRBD1 (6 bases). The CDR3 totals 11 residues. Germline CDR1 SGHNT, CDR2 YYREEE (reference sequence). Together with reference TRBV5-4 and TRBJ2-1, the CDR3 gives the full variable domain: ETGVTQSPTHLIKTRGQQVTLRCSSQSGHNTVSWYQQALGQGPQFIFQYYREEENGRGNFPPRFSGLQFPNYSSELNVNALELDDSALYLCASSLGQGKIFGPGTRLTVL.

The chain couples TRBV14 to TRBJ2-5, with 8 bases that match TRBD2. The CDR3 totals 16 residues. From germline, CDR1 is SGHDN and CDR2 FVKESK. V was pared by 4 bases and J by 5 bases, with 12 bases of the junction left unmatched. The CDR3 is CASSPRGRGVIETQYF. Here the CDR3 DNA reads TGTGCCAGCAGCCCCCGGGGGCGGGGGGTGATCGAGACCCAGTACTTC.

This clone was seen a few times. The gene calls are TRBV5-6 and TRBJ2-3; the D is unclear. Germline-derived CDR1 and CDR2 are SGHDT and YYEEEE. Trimming took off 4 bases at V and 6 bases at J, with 9 bases between the two ends. This CDR3 has 12 amino acids. The CDR3, as DNA: TGTGCCAGCAGCACCGAGCAGGATACGCAGTATTTT. Amino acids: CASSTEQDTQYF.

The chain employs TRBV7-9 and TRBJ1-1; the D is unclear. V lost 1 base to trimming and J lost 7 bases, with 10 bases between them. Germline-derived CDR1 and CDR2 are SEHNR and FQNEAQ (reference sequence). This CDR3 spans 13 amino acids. The CDR3 DNA is TGTGCCAGCAGCTTAGAATGGGCAGATGAAGCTTTCTTT. Residues: CASSLEWADEAFF.

This clone was seen just once. The V call is TRBV2, the J call TRBJ2-5; D is unresolved. This CDR3 contains 12 residues. V lost 1 base and J 4 bases, leaving 4 bases between the germline ends. Germline V gene sequence: CDR1 SNHLY, CDR2 FYNNEI. CDR3 residues: CASSEGLETQYF. CDR3 DNA: TGTGCCAGCAGTGAAGGGTTAGAGACCCAGTACTTC. Supplemented by reference TRBV2 and TRBJ2-5, the full variable domain reads EPEVTQTPSHQVTQMGQEVILRCVPISNHLYFYWYRQILGQKVEFLVSFYNNEISEKSEIFDDQFSVERPDGSNFTLKIRSTKLEDSAMYFCASSEGLETQYFGPGTRLLVL.

The J gene is TRBJ2-7, the V gene TRBV11-3, with D perhaps TRBD1 (6 bases). The CDR3 covers 15 residues. Germline CDR1 is SGHNT and CDR2 is YENEEA. Trimming removed 2 bases at V and 1 base at J, with 12 bases between. CDR3 region: CASSLSTGPSYEQYF. In DNA, the CDR3 is TGTGCCAGCAGCTTATCAACAGGGCCTTCCTACGAGCAGTACTTC.

This clone was observed a few times. The rearrangement joins TRBV13 to TRBJ2-7; D possibly corresponds to TRBD1 (6 bases). Germline V gene sequence: CDR1 PRHDT, CDR2 FYEKMQ (reference sequence). V was clipped by 4 bases and J by 0 bases, with 10 bases between them. The length of the CDR3 is 14 residues. The CDR3 loop is CASSWTESSYEQYF. DNA of the CDR3: TGTGCCAGCAGCTGGACAGAATCCTCCTACGAGCAGTACTTC.

This chain connects TRBV4-3 to TRBJ2-2, with D perhaps matching TRBD2 (5 bases). CDR1 is LGHNA, CDR2 YSLEER, per germline. The CDR3 has 16 amino acids. The V gene lost 0 bases and the J gene lost 5 bases, with 13 bases spanning the gap. The CDR3 loop is CASSQDRWEWTGELFF. The CDR3 DNA reads as TGCGCCAGCAGCCAAGATCGATGGGAGTGGACCGGGGAGCTGTTTTTT.

The V and J genes are TRBV11-3 and TRBJ2-7; 11 bases fit TRBD2. The ends lost 7 bases at V and 0 bases at J; junction bases unmatched: 20. The CDR3 runs to 20 residues. Looked up from germline, CDR1 is SGHNT and CDR2 is YENEEA. The CDR3 here is CASNSSTSGGDTPSSYEQYF. In DNA, the CDR3 is TGTGCCAGCAACTCATCCACTAGCGGGGGAGATACTCCGAGCTCCTACGAGCAGTACTTC.

The chain employs TRBV19 and TRBJ1-2; D is perhaps TRBD1 (5 bases). Between the trimmed V and J ends, which lost 5 bases and 4 bases, there was a span of 14 bases. CDR1 is LNHDA and CDR2 is SQIVND in the germline V gene (reference sequence). The CDR3 length is 14 residues. Here the CDR3 DNA reads TGTGCCAGTAGTCCGGGACTGATTTTCTATGGCTACACCTTC. It codes for CASSPGLIFYGYTF.

This clone was seen a handful of times. This chain links TRBV7-9 with TRBJ2-7, with 8 nucleotides matching TRBD1. V dropped 0 bases and J dropped 6; count of bases not matched to a gene: 4. Germline assignment: CDR1 SEHNR and CDR2 FQNEAQ (reference sequence). There are 14 residues in the CDR3. The chain's CDR3 is CASSLADRGGEQYF. The CDR3 bases are TGTGCCAGCAGCTTAGCCGACAGGGGTGGCGAGCAGTACTTC. The whole variable domain, remainder taken from reference TRBV7-9 and TRBJ2-7, is DTGVSQNPRHKITKRGQNVTFRCDPISEHNRLYWYRQTLGQGPEFLTYFQNEAQLEKSRLLSDRFSAERPKGSFSTLEIQRTEQGDSAMYLCASSLADRGGEQYFGPGTRLTVT.

The chain couples TRBV6-1 to TRBJ1-2; a possible D gene is TRBD1 (6 bases). The germline CDR1 and CDR2 sequences are MNHNS and SASEGT. Trimming removed 6 bases at V and 3 bases at J, with 14 bases between. The CDR3 loop spans 14 amino acids. This CDR3 reads CASSPGTIDYGYTF. CDR3 sequence (DNA): TGTGCCAGCAGCCCCGGGACAATTGACTATGGCTACACCTTC.

This clone was seen just once. This rearrangement joins TRBV5-6 to TRBJ2-1, with TRBD1 matching 8 bases. The CDR3 length is 15 residues. Looked up from germline, CDR1 is SGHDT and CDR2 is YYEEEE. V shed 5 bases and J 0 bases; nucleotides not matched to a gene: 4. CDR3 region: CASSWDRSSYNEQFF. CDR3 sequence (DNA): TGTGCCAGCAGTTGGGACAGGAGCTCCTACAATGAGCAGTTCTTC.

This clone was seen more than once but under ten times. The chain joins TRBV30 to TRBJ2-1; TRBD1 agrees at 9 bases. The CDR3 sequence is 15 residues long. The V and J ends lost 6 bases and 4 bases, in that order; junction bases with no gene match: 10. The germline V gene has CDR1 GTSNPN and CDR2 SVGIG (reference sequence). The CDR3 DNA follows: TGTGCCTGCGACACCGACAGGGGGGAATACAATGAGCAGTTCTTC. It encodes CACDTDRGEYNEQFF.